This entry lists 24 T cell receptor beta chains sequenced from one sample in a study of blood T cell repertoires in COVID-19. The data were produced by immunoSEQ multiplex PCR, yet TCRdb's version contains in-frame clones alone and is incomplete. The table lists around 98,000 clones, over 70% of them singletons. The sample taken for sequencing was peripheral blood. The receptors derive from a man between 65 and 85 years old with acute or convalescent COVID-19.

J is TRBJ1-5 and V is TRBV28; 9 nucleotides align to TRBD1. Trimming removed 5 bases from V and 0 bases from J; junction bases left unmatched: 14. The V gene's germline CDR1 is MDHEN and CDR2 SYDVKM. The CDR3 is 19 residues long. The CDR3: CASSPLPGTGFYSNQPQHF. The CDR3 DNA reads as TGTGCCAGCAGTCCTCTCCCCGGGACAGGGTTTTATAGCAATCAGCCCCAGCATTTT. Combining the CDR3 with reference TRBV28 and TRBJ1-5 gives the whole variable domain DVKVTQSSRYLVKRTGEKVFLECVQDMDHENMFWYRQDPGLGLRLIYFSYDVKMKEKGDIPEGYSVSREKKERFSLILESASTNQTSMYLCASSPLPGTGFYSNQPQHFGDGTRLSIL.

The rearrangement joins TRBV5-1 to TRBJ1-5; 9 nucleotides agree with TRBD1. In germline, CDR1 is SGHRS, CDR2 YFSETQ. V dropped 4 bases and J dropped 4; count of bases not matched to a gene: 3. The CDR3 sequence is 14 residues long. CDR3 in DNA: TGCGCCAGCAGCGAAGGACAGGGGAATCAGCCCCAGCATTTT. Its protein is CASSEGQGNQPQHF.

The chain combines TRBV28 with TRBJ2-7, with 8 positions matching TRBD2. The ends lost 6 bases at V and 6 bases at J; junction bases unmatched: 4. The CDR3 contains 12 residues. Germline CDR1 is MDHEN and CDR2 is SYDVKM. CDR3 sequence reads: CASSPSGGEQYF. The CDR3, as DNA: TGTGCCAGCAGCCCAAGCGGGGGCGAGCAGTACTTC.

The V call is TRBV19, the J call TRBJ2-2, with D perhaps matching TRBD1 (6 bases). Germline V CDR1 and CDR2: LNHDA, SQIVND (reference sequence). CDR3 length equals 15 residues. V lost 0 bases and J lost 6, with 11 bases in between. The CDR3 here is CASSIEDSPSGELFF. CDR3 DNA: TGTGCCAGTAGTATAGAGGACAGCCCTTCCGGGGAGCTGTTTTTT.

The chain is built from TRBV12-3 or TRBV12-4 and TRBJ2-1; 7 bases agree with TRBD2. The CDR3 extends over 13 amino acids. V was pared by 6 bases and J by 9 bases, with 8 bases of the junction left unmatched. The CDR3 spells CASRGSGVGEQFF. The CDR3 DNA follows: TGTGCCAGCAGGGGAAGCGGGGTGGGTGAGCAGTTCTTC.

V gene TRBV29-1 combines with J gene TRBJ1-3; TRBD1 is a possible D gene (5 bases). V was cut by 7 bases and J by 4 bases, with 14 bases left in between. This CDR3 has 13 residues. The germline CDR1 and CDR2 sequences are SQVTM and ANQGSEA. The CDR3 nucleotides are TGCAGCGGCGGGACTTCCCGGGGAAACACCATATATTTT. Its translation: CSGGTSRGNTIYF. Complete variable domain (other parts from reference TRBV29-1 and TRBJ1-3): SAVISQKPSRDICQRGTSLTIQCQVDSQVTMMFWYRQQPGQSLTLIATANQGSEATYESGFVIDKFPISRPNLTFSTLTVSNMSPEDSSIYLCSGGTSRGNTIYFGEGSWLTVV.

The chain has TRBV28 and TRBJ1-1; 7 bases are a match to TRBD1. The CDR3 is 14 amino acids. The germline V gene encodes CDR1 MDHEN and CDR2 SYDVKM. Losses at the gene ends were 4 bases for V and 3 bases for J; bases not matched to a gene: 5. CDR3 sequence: CASSSGTAYTEAFF. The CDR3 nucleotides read TGTGCCAGCAGTTCCGGGACAGCCTACACTGAAGCTTTCTTT.

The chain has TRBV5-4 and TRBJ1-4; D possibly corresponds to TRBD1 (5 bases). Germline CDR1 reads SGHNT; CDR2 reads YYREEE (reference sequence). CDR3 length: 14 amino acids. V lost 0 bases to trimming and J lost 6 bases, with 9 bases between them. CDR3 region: CASSLGQGDEKLFF. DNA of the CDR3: TGTGCCAGCAGCTTGGGCCAGGGTGATGAAAAACTGTTTTTT.

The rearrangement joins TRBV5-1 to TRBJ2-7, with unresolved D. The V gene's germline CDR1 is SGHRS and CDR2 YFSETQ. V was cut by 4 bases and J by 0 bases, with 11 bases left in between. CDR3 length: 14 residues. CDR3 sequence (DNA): TGCGCCAGCAGCCCTAACCTAGGCTCCTACGAGCAGTACTTC. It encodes CASSPNLGSYEQYF.

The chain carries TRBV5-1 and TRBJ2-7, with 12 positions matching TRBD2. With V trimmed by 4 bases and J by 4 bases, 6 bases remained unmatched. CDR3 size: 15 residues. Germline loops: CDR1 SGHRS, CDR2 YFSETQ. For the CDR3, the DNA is TGCGCCAGCAGCCCCGGACTAGCGGGATGGTACGAGCAGTACTTC. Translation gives CASSPGLAGWYEQYF.

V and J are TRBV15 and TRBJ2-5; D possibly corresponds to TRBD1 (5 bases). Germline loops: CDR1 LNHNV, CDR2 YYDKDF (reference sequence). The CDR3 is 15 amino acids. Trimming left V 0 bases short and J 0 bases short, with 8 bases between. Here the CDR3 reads CATSREAGYQETQYF. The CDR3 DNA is TGTGCCACCAGCAGAGAGGCAGGGTACCAAGAGACCCAGTACTTC.

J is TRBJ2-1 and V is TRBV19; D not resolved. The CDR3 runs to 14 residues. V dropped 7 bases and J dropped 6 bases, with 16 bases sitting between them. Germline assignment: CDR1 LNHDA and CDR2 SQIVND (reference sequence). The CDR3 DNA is TGTGCCAGTACCCCCCTTAACAAAGTCAATGAGCAGTTCTTC. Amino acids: CASTPLNKVNEQFF. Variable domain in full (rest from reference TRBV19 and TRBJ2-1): DGGITQSPKYLFRKEGQNVTLSCEQNLNHDAMYWYRQDPGQGLRLIYYSQIVNDFQKGDIAEGYSVSREKKESFPLTVTSAQKNPTAFYLCASTPLNKVNEQFFGPGTRLTVL.

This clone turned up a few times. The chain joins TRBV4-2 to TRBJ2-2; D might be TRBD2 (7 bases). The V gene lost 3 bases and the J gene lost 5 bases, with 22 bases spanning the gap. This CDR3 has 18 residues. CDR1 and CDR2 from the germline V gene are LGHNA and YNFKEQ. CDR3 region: CASSQYNMRGRRTGELFF. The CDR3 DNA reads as TGTGCCAGCAGCCAGTATAACATGCGGGGGCGCCGGACCGGGGAGCTGTTTTTT.

Here the CDR3 DNA reads TGTGCCAGCAGCTTGTGGGGAGGGGAGACTGAAGCTTTCTTT. Amino acids: CASSLWGGETEAFF. This chain links TRBV5-5 with TRBJ1-1; possible D gene TRBD1, 5 bases. V shed 1 base and J shed 5 bases, with 12 bases lying between them. CDR1 and CDR2 (germline): SGHKS, YYEKEE (reference sequence). The CDR3 extends over 14 amino acids.

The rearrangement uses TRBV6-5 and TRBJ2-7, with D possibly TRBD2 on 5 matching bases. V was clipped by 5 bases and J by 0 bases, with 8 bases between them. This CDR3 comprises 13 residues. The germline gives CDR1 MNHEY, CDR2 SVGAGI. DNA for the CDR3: TGTGCCAGCAGTCCTCGGGACTCCTACGAGCAGTACTTC. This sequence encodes CASSPRDSYEQYF.

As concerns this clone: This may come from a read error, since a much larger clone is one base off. The CDR3 is CASSLSGTYNEQFF. CDR3 DNA sequence: TGTGCCAGCAGCTTGAGCGGAACCTACAATGAGCAGTTCTTC. The J gene is TRBJ2-1, the V gene TRBV7-3; possible D gene TRBD2, 5 bases. Germline V gives CDR1 SGHTA, CDR2 FQGTGA. V was trimmed by 3 bases and J by 2 bases, leaving 8 bases between them. The CDR3 covers 14 residues.

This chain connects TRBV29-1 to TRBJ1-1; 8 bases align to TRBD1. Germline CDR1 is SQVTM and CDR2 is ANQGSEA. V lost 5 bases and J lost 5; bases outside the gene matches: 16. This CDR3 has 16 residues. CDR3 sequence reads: CSVSGQAASPGTEAFF. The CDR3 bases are TGCAGCGTTTCGGGACAGGCCGCGTCCCCGGGTACTGAAGCTTTCTTT. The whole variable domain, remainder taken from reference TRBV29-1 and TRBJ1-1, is SAVISQKPSRDICQRGTSLTIQCQVDSQVTMMFWYRQQPGQSLTLIATANQGSEATYESGFVIDKFPISRPNLTFSTLTVSNMSPEDSSIYLCSVSGQAASPGTEAFFGQGTRLTVV.

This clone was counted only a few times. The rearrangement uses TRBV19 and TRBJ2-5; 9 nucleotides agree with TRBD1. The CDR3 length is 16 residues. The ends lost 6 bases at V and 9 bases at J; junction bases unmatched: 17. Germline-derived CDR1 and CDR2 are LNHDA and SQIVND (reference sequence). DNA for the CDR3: TGTGCCAGTAGCTCCGGGACAGGGCCTTCCCGGAGCGCCCAGTACTTC. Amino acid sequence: CASSSGTGPSRSAQYF.

As DNA, the CDR3 is TGTGCCAGCAGTTCAACAGGGGCTGGCTACACCTTC. The encoded protein is CASSSTGAGYTF. The chain carries TRBV12-3 or TRBV12-4 and TRBJ1-2; TRBD1 aligns across 7 bases. V shed 4 bases, J shed 7 bases, and the junction held 3 bases outside the gene matches. The CDR3 has 12 amino acids.

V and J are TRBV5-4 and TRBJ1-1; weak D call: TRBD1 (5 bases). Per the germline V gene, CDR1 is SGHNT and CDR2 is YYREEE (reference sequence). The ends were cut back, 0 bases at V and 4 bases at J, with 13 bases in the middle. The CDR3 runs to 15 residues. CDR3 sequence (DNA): TGTGCCAGCAGCTTGGAGGCCTTTAGGGGCACTGAAGCTTTCTTT. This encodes CASSLEAFRGTEAFF.

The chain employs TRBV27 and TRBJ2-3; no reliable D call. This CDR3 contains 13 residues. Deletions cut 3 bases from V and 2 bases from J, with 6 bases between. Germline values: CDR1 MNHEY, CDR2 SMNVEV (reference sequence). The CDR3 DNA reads TGTGCCAGCAGTTTCCGGGTCACAGATACGCAGTATTTT. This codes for CASSFRVTDTQYF.

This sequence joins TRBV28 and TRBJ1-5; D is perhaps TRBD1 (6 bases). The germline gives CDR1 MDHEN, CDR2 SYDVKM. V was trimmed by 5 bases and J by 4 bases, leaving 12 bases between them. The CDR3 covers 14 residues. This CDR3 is CASSMGGANQPQHF. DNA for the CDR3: TGTGCCAGCAGTATGGGGGGGGCGAATCAGCCCCAGCATTTT.

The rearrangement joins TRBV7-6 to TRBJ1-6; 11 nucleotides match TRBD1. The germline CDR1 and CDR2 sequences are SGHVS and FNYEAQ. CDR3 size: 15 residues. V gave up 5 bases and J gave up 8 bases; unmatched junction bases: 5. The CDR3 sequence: CASSRGTGGYSPLHF. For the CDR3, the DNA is TGTGCCAGCAGCCGGGGGACAGGGGGGTATTCACCCCTCCACTTT.

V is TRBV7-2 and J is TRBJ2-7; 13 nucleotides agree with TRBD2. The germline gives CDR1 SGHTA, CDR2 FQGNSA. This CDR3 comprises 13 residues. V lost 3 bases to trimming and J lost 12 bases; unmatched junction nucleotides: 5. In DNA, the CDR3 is TGTGCCAGCAGCTTTGGACTAGCGGGAGCCCCGTACTTC. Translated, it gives CASSFGLAGAPYF.